This record looks at one T cell receptor beta chain sequence and its context. The sample is drawn from a study of blood T cell repertoires in COVID-19. This CDR3 has 15 amino acids. Germline V gene data show CDR1 as LNHDA and CDR2 as SQIVND (reference sequence). V was pared by 11 bases and J by 6 bases, with 23 bases between. Clones were read by immunoSEQ multiplex PCR, and TCRdb kept only the in-frame ones, dropping some. The data show tens of thousands of clones, with roughly 90% seen just once and roughly 12% held by the top ten. The rearrangement links TRBV19 to TRBJ2-1, with D possibly TRBD2 on 5 matching bases. Sequencing input: peripheral blood. This receptor was obtained from a man in his 70s with active or convalescent COVID-19. CDR3 sequence (DNA): TGTGCCTCCACAATAGTGGGGTTTGAGGGCAATGAGCAGTTCTTC. It is translated as CASTIVGFEGNEQFF.